These 24 T cell receptor beta chains were all obtained from the same sample, sequenced in a study of control samples from healthy donors and cancer patients. Only in-frame clones appear in the TCRdb table, and some are missing; sequencing was by immunoSEQ multiplex PCR. Among some 22,000 clones listed, 84% were seen once. Sequencing was done on a sample of PBMCs. The receptors stem from a man in his sixties with colorectal cancer.

CDR3 sequence (DNA): TGCGCCAGCAGCCTAACAATCGGGGGGGCCTGGGAGACCCAGTACTTC. Amino acids: CASSLTIGGAWETQYF. This chain uses TRBV4-1 with TRBJ2-5, with 8 bases fitting TRBD2. Germline lookup yields CDR1 MGHRA and CDR2 YSYEKL. The CDR3 is made up of 16 amino acids. The V gene end was trimmed by 4 bases and the J gene end by 5 bases; junction bases not matched to a gene: 12.

The chain uses TRBV5-4 and TRBJ1-3; D is ambiguous. Trimming took 0 bases from V and 0 from J, leaving 10 bases between them. CDR3 length: 16 amino acids. The germline gives CDR1 SGHNT, CDR2 YYREEE (reference sequence). CDR3 nucleotide sequence: TGTGCCAGCAGCTTGGTAGCGGGAAGCTCTGGAAACACCATATATTTT. Its translation: CASSLVAGSSGNTIYF.

This rearrangement joins TRBV30 to TRBJ1-6; the D gene is possibly TRBD1 (5 bases). The V end was cut by 5 bases, the J end by 11 bases, with 16 bases between. CDR1 and CDR2 from the germline V gene are GTSNPN and SVGIG (reference sequence). There are 13 residues in the CDR3. The CDR3 is CAWESRERAPLHF. The CDR3 DNA follows: TGTGCCTGGGAATCCAGGGAAAGGGCACCCCTCCACTTT.

This chain links TRBV7-9 with TRBJ2-3; no reliable D call. The CDR3 extends over 12 amino acids. Per the germline V gene, CDR1 is SEHNR and CDR2 is FQNEAQ (reference sequence). V lost 1 base and J 5 bases, leaving 4 bases between the germline ends. The CDR3 nucleotides are TGTGCCAGCAGCTTAGTTCGAGATACGCAGTATTTT. This encodes CASSLVRDTQYF.

This sequence joins TRBV3-1 (or the pseudogene TRBV3-2) and TRBJ2-7; no clear D. Germline lookup yields CDR1 LGHDT and CDR2 YNNKEL (reference sequence). The CDR3 is made up of 15 amino acids. Trimming cost V 0 bases and J 1 base, with 10 bases left between them. CDR3 sequence (DNA): TGTGCCAGCAGCCAAGATCTTGGAAGGTCCTACGAGCAGTACTTC. Protein sequence: CASSQDLGRSYEQYF.

V and J are TRBV3-1 (or the pseudogene TRBV3-2) and TRBJ1-6; 8 positions match TRBD1. CDR3 size: 14 residues. V trimming: 1 base; J trimming: 9 bases; junction bases outside the gene matches: 2. Germline V gene lookup returns CDR1 LGHDT and CDR2 YNNKEL (reference sequence). The CDR3 protein is CASSQGQGSSPLHF. Here the CDR3 DNA reads TGTGCCAGCAGCCAAGGACAGGGGAGTTCACCCCTCCACTTT.

There are a few counts of this clone. The V gene is TRBV5-1, the J gene TRBJ1-5; TRBD1 aligns across 10 bases. Germline CDR1 reads SGHRS; CDR2 reads YFSETQ. The CDR3 is 15 residues long. The J segment lost 5 bases and the V segment lost 4 bases, leaving 6 bases of the junction unmatched. The CDR3 here is CASSGDGTGDQPQHF. The CDR3 DNA reads TGCGCCAGCAGCGGCGACGGGACAGGGGATCAGCCCCAGCATTTT.

Regarding this clone: This CDR3 is also generated by other DNA sequences in the sample. The rearrangement uses TRBV4-1 and TRBJ2-3, with 8 bases matching TRBD2. V lost 5 bases and J lost 3; bases outside the gene matches: 7. Germline V lookup: CDR1 MGHRA, CDR2 YSYEKL. The CDR3 runs 15 residues. CDR3 DNA sequence: TGCGCCAGCAGCGAGGGCGGGGGGAGTACAGATACGCAGTATTTT. The encoded protein is CASSEGGGSTDTQYF.

The V call is TRBV24-1, the J call TRBJ1-2; 7 bases map to TRBD1. The CDR3 length is 15 residues. Germline V gene sequence: CDR1 KGHDR, CDR2 SFDVKD. V was pared by 5 bases and J by 3 bases, with 8 bases of the junction left unmatched. The CDR3: CATSAATGEDYGYTF. DNA of the CDR3: TGTGCCACCAGTGCCGCCACAGGGGAAGACTATGGCTACACCTTC.

This clone was seen a single time. This chain uses TRBV7-9 with TRBJ1-1; D gene uncertain. V lost 2 bases to trimming and J lost 6 bases, with 10 bases between them. The CDR3 is 13 amino acids. Germline V lookup: CDR1 SEHNR, CDR2 FQNEAQ (reference sequence). In DNA form, the CDR3 reads TGTGCCAGCAGCTTACACGAGACATCTGAAGCTTTCTTT. Residues: CASSLHETSEAFF. Using reference TRBV7-9 and TRBJ1-1 for the parts outside the CDR3, the full variable domain is DTGVSQNPRHKITKRGQNVTFRCDPISEHNRLYWYRQTLGQGPEFLTYFQNEAQLEKSRLLSDRFSAERPKGSFSTLEIQRTEQGDSAMYLCASSLHETSEAFFGQGTRLTVV.

V and J are TRBV7-8 and TRBJ2-7, with 9 bases identical to TRBD2. The junction had 14 bases not matched to a gene; V was cut back by 6 bases and J by 5 bases. This CDR3 is built from 16 residues. CDR1 and CDR2 (germline): SGHVS, FQNEAQ. The CDR3 reads CASRDSGGGAWNEQYF. The CDR3 DNA is TGTGCCAGCAGGGACTCGGGCGGGGGGGCCTGGAACGAGCAGTACTTC.

This sequence joins TRBV3-1 (or the pseudogene TRBV3-2) and TRBJ1-4; 7 nucleotides match TRBD1. J was trimmed by 1 base and V by 4 bases; bases with no gene match: 0. Germline loops: CDR1 LGHDT, CDR2 YNNKEL (reference sequence). The CDR3 is made up of 14 amino acids. The CDR3 is CASSRQGTNEKLFF. In DNA, the CDR3 is TGTGCCAGCAGCCGACAGGGAACTAATGAAAAACTGTTTTTT.

This chain connects TRBV30 to TRBJ1-6; no clear D gene. This CDR3 spans 14 amino acids. Germline values: CDR1 GTSNPN, CDR2 SVGIG (reference sequence). With 0 bases removed from V and 5 bases from J, the gap between germline ends came to 8 bases. The CDR3: CAWSVSSHNSPLHF. DNA of the CDR3: TGTGCCTGGAGTGTTAGCAGTCATAATTCACCCCTCCACTTT.

This chain connects TRBV5-1 to TRBJ2-1; D is undetermined. The V end was cut by 4 bases, the J end by 8 bases, with 10 bases between. The CDR3 runs 12 residues. Germline V gene sequence: CDR1 SGHRS, CDR2 YFSETQ. For the CDR3, the DNA is TGCGCCAGCAGCGCATCTAGTGATGAGCAGTTCTTC. This sequence encodes CASSASSDEQFF. Using reference TRBV5-1 and TRBJ2-1 for the parts outside the CDR3, the full variable domain is KAGVTQTPRYLIKTRGQQVTLSCSPISGHRSVSWYQQTPGQGLQFLFEYFSETQRNKGNFPGRFSGRQFSNSRSEMNVSTLELGDSALYLCASSASSDEQFFGPGTRLTVL.

V usage is TRBV6-2 or TRBV6-3 and J usage is TRBJ2-1; a weak D match, TRBD1 (5 bases). V lost 0 bases and J 3 bases, leaving 9 bases between the germline ends. CDR1 is MNHEY, CDR2 SVGEGT, per germline. The CDR3 has 15 amino acids. DNA of the CDR3: TGTGCCAGCAGTTACTCGGACACAAACTACAATGAGCAGTTCTTC. It yields the protein CASSYSDTNYNEQFF.

This clone has only a few counts. The chain employs TRBV3-1 (or the pseudogene TRBV3-2) and TRBJ2-7; 7 bases are a match to TRBD1. CDR1 LGHDT and CDR2 YNNKEL come from the germline V gene (reference sequence). The CDR3 runs 16 residues. J lost 3 bases, V lost 4 bases, and 12 bases had no gene match. DNA for the CDR3: TGTGCCAGCAGCCCCGGAACACGGACAGGTTACTACGAGCAGTACTTC. This gives the protein CASSPGTRTGYYEQYF.

The chain links TRBV18 to TRBJ1-1; the match to TRBD1 covers 9 bases. CDR3 length: 15 amino acids. The germline V gene encodes CDR1 KGHSH and CDR2 LQKENI. V gave up 4 bases and J gave up 1 base; unmatched junction bases: 4. For the CDR3, the DNA is TGTGCCAGCTCACAAGCGGGACAGGGGAACACTGAAGCTTTCTTT. It yields the protein CASSQAGQGNTEAFF.

This clone was observed a handful of times. The CDR3 DNA follows: TGCGCCAGCAGCTTGGAGCGGCCAGCCGTTTATGGCTACACCTTC. It codes for CASSLERPAVYGYTF. This sequence joins TRBV5-1 and TRBJ1-2; D ambiguous. The germline V and J ends were trimmed by 0 bases and 5 bases, with 14 bases remaining between them. The CDR3 is 15 amino acids. Germline CDR1 is SGHRS and CDR2 is YFSETQ.

CDR3: CATWTGESSYNEQFF. CDR3 sequence (DNA): TGTGCCACCTGGACAGGGGAAAGCTCCTACAATGAGCAGTTCTTC. The chain links TRBV10-3 to TRBJ2-1; 9 bases fit TRBD1. The V gene's germline CDR1 is ENHRY and CDR2 SYGVKD. This CDR3 is 15 amino acids long. Trimming took 10 bases from V and 0 from J; bases not matched to a gene: 7.

This chain uses TRBV14 with TRBJ1-1; 8 bases are a match to TRBD1. The CDR3 is made up of 13 amino acids. Per the germline V gene, CDR1 is SGHDN and CDR2 is FVKESK. Germline trimming cut 3 bases from V and 7 bases from J; bases unmatched to any gene: 4. CDR3 DNA: TGTGCCAGCAGCCACAGGGGGCCTGGTGAAGCTTTCTTT. The encoded protein is CASSHRGPGEAFF.

The V gene is TRBV5-6, the J gene TRBJ2-5, with 9 bases that match TRBD1. Per the germline V gene, CDR1 is SGHDT and CDR2 is YYEEEE. The CDR3 spans 14 residues. With V trimmed by 4 bases and J by 4 bases, 5 bases remained unmatched. The CDR3 DNA sequence: TGTGCCAGCAGCGGGATGACAGGGGGAGAGACCCAGTACTTC. Translated, it gives CASSGMTGGETQYF.

This chain connects TRBV12-3 or TRBV12-4 to TRBJ2-6; D is unclear. CDR3 length equals 13 residues. With 6 bases removed from V and 0 bases from J, the gap between germline ends came to 3 bases. The CDR3 DNA reads TGTGCCAGCAGGTACTCTGGGGCCAACGTCCTGACTTTC. It is translated as CASRYSGANVLTF.

The rearrangement joins TRBV6-5 to TRBJ1-4; D is uncertain. Germline V gene data show CDR1 as MNHEY and CDR2 as SVGAGI. The CDR3 runs 11 residues. V lost 6 bases, J lost 8 bases, and 7 bases lay in between. The CDR3 coding sequence is TGTGCCAGCAGGAGGGAGGAAAAACTGTTTTTT. Its protein product is CASRREEKLFF.

This chain connects TRBV7-9 to TRBJ2-7; D possibly uses TRBD1 or TRBD2 (6 bases each). In germline, CDR1 is SEHNR, CDR2 FQNEAQ (reference sequence). This CDR3 has 14 amino acids. V was shortened by 5 bases and J by 2 bases, with 13 bases between the two germline ends. The CDR3 here is CASSPRGDTYEQYV. CDR3 coding DNA: TGTGCCAGCAGCCCGAGGGGGGACACCTACGAGCAGTACGTC.